The 3 T cell receptor beta chains presented below share a single source sample, sequenced in a study of blood T cells in healthy people across ages. Through a sample-barcoded 5' primer and a J-beta primer mix, a second PCR was run for about 6 to 11 cycles. TCRdb redid the calling of the 5' RACE reads with MiXCR, one entry per CDR3 protein. The sample carries 1.5 million or so distinct CDR3 sequences, roughly 40% recorded once. Source material: blood. These TCRs come from a woman aged 18-29 years in good health.

There are a few counts of this clonotype. The gene calls are TRBV12-3 or TRBV12-4 and TRBJ1-2; D is undetermined. CDR3 length equals 13 residues. V was trimmed by 5 bases and J by 4 bases, leaving 11 bases between them. CDR3 amino acids: CASSPLESYGYTF. For the CDR3, the DNA is TGTGCCAGCAGTCCCCTGGAGAGCTATGGCTACACCTTC.

J is TRBJ1-5 and V is TRBV20-1; D is possibly TRBD1 (5 bases). The CDR3 length is 15 residues. V dropped 4 bases and J dropped 5 bases, with 18 bases sitting between them. Germline CDR1 DFQATT, CDR2 SNEGSKA (reference sequence). The CDR3 spells CSANNQGVIDQPQHF. Here the CDR3 DNA reads TGCAGTGCTAATAACCAGGGAGTTATTGATCAGCCCCAGCATTTT.

The V call is TRBV4-1, the J call TRBJ1-2; the match to TRBD1 covers 8 bases. The trim removed 9 bases at V and 4 bases at J, leaving 10 bases unmatched. The germline V gene has CDR1 MGHRA and CDR2 YSYEKL. The CDR3 spans 14 residues. DNA for the CDR3: TGCGCCAGTACCTCGGACAGGGAGAGCTATGGCTACACCTTC. This sequence encodes CASTSDRESYGYTF.